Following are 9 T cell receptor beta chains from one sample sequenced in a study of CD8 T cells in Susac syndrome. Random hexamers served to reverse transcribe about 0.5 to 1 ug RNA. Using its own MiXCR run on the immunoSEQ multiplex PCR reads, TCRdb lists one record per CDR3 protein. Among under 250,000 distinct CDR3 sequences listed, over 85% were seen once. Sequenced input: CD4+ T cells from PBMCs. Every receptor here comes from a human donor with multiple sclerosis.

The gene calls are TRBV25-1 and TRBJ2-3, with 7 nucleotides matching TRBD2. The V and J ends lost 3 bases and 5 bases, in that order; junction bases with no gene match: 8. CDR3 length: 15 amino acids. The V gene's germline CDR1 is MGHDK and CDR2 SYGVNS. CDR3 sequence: CASSDPLGGEDTQYF. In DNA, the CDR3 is TGTGCCAGCAGTGATCCCCTTGGGGGGGAAGATACGCAGTATTTT.

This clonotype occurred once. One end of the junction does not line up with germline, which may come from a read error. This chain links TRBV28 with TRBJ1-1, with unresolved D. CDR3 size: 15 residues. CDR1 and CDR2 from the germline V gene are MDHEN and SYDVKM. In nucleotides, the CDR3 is TGTGCCAGCAGTTTCTCTTCAGCCCCACACACTGAGGCTTTCTTT. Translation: CASSFSSAPHTEAFF.

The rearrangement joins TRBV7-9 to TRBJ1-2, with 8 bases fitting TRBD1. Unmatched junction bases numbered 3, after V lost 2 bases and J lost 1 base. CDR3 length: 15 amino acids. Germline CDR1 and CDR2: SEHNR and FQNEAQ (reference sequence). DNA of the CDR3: TGTGCCAGCAGCTTACAGACAGGGGATAACTATGGCTACACCTTC. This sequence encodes CASSLQTGDNYGYTF.

The CDR3 DNA is TGTGCCAGCATACCGGGGGGGTGGCGGGGCCATCAGCCCCAGCATTTT. Translated: CASIPGGWRGHQPQHF. The genes are TRBV28 and TRBJ1-5, with D possibly matching TRBD1 (5 bases). V dropped 7 bases and J dropped 5 bases, with 21 bases sitting between them. Germline V gives CDR1 MDHEN, CDR2 SYDVKM. The CDR3 is 16 amino acids.

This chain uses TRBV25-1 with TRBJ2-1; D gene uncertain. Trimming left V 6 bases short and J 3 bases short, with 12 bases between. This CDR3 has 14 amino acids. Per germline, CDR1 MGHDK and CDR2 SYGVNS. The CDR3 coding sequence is TGTGCCAGCAGGGGTCCTTTTGGCTACAATGAGCAGTTCTTC. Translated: CASRGPFGYNEQFF.

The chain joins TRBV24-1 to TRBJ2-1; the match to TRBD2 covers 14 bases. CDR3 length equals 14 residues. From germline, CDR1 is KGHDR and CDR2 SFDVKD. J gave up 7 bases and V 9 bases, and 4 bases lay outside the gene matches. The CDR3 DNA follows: TGTGCCACCGGCGGGACTAGCGGGAGTAATGAGCAGTTCTTC. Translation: CATGGTSGSNEQFF.

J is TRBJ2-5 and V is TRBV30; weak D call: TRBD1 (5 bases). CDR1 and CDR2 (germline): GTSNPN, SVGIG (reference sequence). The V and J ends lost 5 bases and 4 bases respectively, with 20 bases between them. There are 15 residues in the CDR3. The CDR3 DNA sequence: TGTGCCTGGGACCCATCAGGGCTAGATCGAGAGACCCAGTACTTC. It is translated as CAWDPSGLDRETQYF.

The CDR3 DNA sequence: TGTGCCAGCAGGTGGGGCGGGGGGGCGACAGATACGCAGTATTTT. It is translated as CASRWGGGATDTQYF. The rearrangement uses TRBV12-3 or TRBV12-4 and TRBJ2-3, with 9 positions matching TRBD2. V dropped 6 bases and J dropped 3; count of bases not matched to a gene: 7. The CDR3 totals 15 residues.

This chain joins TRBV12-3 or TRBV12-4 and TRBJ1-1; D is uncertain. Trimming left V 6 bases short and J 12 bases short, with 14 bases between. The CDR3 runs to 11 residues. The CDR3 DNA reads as TGTGCCAGCAGGAAAAGGGCGGAAACTTTCTTT. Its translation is CASRKRAETFF.